The 19 T cell receptor beta chains reported below all come from one sample, sequenced in a study of cytomegalovirus exposure and HLA in healthy donors. The PCR contained 60 Vbeta and 13 Jbeta primers. The protocol was immunoSEQ multiplex PCR, while the TCRdb copy is restricted to in-frame clones and leaves out a portion. The sample lists around 130,000 clones, roughly three quarters occurring once. Sequenced: PBMCs. The receptors here all came from a woman aged 60-75 years in good health and CMV-seronegative.

This clone appeared a few times. The chain couples TRBV5-1 to TRBJ2-7; a possible D gene is TRBD1 (5 bases). Trimming cost V 0 bases and J 0 bases, with 7 bases left between them. Germline V gene data show CDR1 as SGHRS and CDR2 as YFSETQ. This CDR3 spans 14 amino acids. CDR3: CASSLGQSSYEQYF. The CDR3, as DNA: TGCGCCAGCAGCTTGGGACAGAGCTCCTACGAGCAGTACTTC.

This chain joins TRBV7-3 and TRBJ2-7, with unresolved D. CDR1 and CDR2 from the germline V gene are SGHTA and FQGTGA. This CDR3 is built from 15 residues. Trimming left V 5 bases short and J 2 bases short, with 16 bases between. The CDR3 coding sequence is TGTGCCAGCAGCCCGAATTGGGCTGTCCCCTACGAGCAGTACTTC. Translation gives CASSPNWAVPYEQYF.

This rearrangement joins TRBV5-6 to TRBJ2-6; tentatively, D is TRBD2 (5 bases). The V end lost 2 bases, the J end lost 0 bases, and 12 bases lay between the germline ends. The germline gives CDR1 SGHDT, CDR2 YYEEEE. CDR3 length: 17 amino acids. CDR3 residues: CASSLAFSDSGANVLTF. As DNA, the CDR3 is TGTGCCAGCAGCTTAGCATTTAGCGACTCTGGGGCCAACGTCCTGACTTTC.

The chain carries TRBV6-6 and TRBJ1-1; the match to TRBD1 covers 7 bases. J was trimmed by 2 bases and V by 2 bases; bases with no gene match: 2. This CDR3 comprises 14 residues. The V gene's germline CDR1 is MNHNY and CDR2 SVGAGI (reference sequence). The CDR3 bases are TGTGCCAGCAGTTACCGGACAGGTAACACTGAAGCTTTCTTT. Encoded protein: CASSYRTGNTEAFF.

This clone was recorded a few times. V usage is TRBV7-9 and J usage is TRBJ2-2; 9 bases are a match to TRBD1. The V and J ends lost 3 bases and 1 base, in that order; junction bases with no gene match: 3. This CDR3 has 16 residues. From germline, CDR1 is SEHNR and CDR2 FQNEAQ (reference sequence). DNA for the CDR3: TGTGCCAGCAGCTTTACAGGGGGCCAGAACACCGGGGAGCTGTTTTTT. It is translated as CASSFTGGQNTGELFF.

The J gene is TRBJ2-2, the V gene TRBV7-9, with D possibly matching TRBD1 (6 bases). The ends were cut back, 3 bases at V and 5 bases at J, with 13 bases in the middle. Germline values: CDR1 SEHNR, CDR2 FQNEAQ (reference sequence). The CDR3 length is 15 residues. The chain's CDR3 is CASSFRGSGTGELFF. Here the CDR3 DNA reads TGTGCCAGCAGCTTCAGGGGATCGGGGACCGGGGAGCTGTTTTTT.

This chain links TRBV11-2 with TRBJ2-3; 12 bases are shared with TRBD2. The CDR3 has 15 residues. V dropped 4 bases and J dropped 8; count of bases not matched to a gene: 7. In germline, CDR1 is SGHAT, CDR2 FQNNGV. CDR3 residues: CASSSSGGALGTQYF. The CDR3 DNA reads as TGTGCCAGCAGCTCTAGCGGGGGGGCCTTGGGTACGCAGTATTTT.

The CDR3: CASSMTSGRAVSTDTQYF. CDR3 DNA sequence: TGTGCCAGTAGTATGACTAGCGGGAGGGCCGTAAGCACAGATACGCAGTATTTT. The chain links TRBV19 to TRBJ2-3, with 14 bases identical to TRBD2. Germline V gene data show CDR1 as LNHDA and CDR2 as SQIVND (reference sequence). The CDR3 runs to 18 residues. V was pared by 3 bases and J by 0 bases, with 5 bases of the junction left unmatched. Full variable domain (remainder filled in from reference TRBV19 and TRBJ2-3): DGGITQSPKYLFRKEGQNVTLSCEQNLNHDAMYWYRQDPGQGLRLIYYSQIVNDFQKGDIAEGYSVSREKKESFPLTVTSAQKNPTAFYLCASSMTSGRAVSTDTQYFGPGTRLTVL.

The chain joins TRBV6-1 to TRBJ1-1; unclear D gene. The germline V gene has CDR1 MNHNS and CDR2 SASEGT. The CDR3 spans 13 residues. Deletions cut 2 bases from V and 4 bases from J, with 8 bases between. The CDR3 protein is CASSEIATTEAFF. In nucleotides, the CDR3 is TGTGCCAGCAGTGAAATAGCGACCACTGAAGCTTTCTTT.

The gene calls are TRBV4-2 and TRBJ1-3; possible D gene TRBD1, 5 bases. Trimming left V 0 bases short and J 4 bases short, with 16 bases between. This CDR3 has 17 residues. Germline CDR1 reads LGHNA; CDR2 reads YNFKEQ. The chain's CDR3 is CASSQDLARVRGNTIYF. CDR3 coding DNA: TGTGCCAGCAGCCAAGATCTGGCCAGGGTGAGGGGAAACACCATATATTTT.

The chain employs TRBV28 and TRBJ1-3; D unresolved. The CDR3 loop spans 15 amino acids. Germline V gene sequence: CDR1 MDHEN, CDR2 SYDVKM. V was cut by 5 bases and J by 4 bases, with 15 bases left in between. Written as DNA, the CDR3 is TGTGCCAGCAGTATGGAGAGTCCTCAGGGAAACACCATATATTTT. As protein: CASSMESPQGNTIYF.

The V call is TRBV14, the J call TRBJ1-2, with 8 bases that match TRBD1. The CDR3 has 15 amino acids. J gave up 5 bases and V 4 bases, and 9 bases lay outside the gene matches. The germline CDR1 and CDR2 sequences are SGHDN and FVKESK. The CDR3 protein is CASSPTTGVGYGYTF. For the CDR3, the DNA is TGTGCCAGCAGCCCAACGACAGGGGTGGGTTATGGCTACACCTTC. The whole variable domain, remainder taken from reference TRBV14 and TRBJ1-2, is EAGVTQFPSHSVIEKGQTVTLRCDPISGHDNLYWYRRVMGKEIKFLLHFVKESKQDESGMPNNRFLAERTGGTYSTLKVQPAELEDSGVYFCASSPTTGVGYGYTFGSGTRLTVV.

This sequence joins TRBV7-7 and TRBJ2-7; D perhaps matches TRBD2 (7 bases). The CDR3 extends over 15 amino acids. V lost 5 bases, J lost 2 bases, and 16 bases lay in between. Germline CDR1 SSHAT, CDR2 FNYEAQ (reference sequence). The CDR3 region is CASSPLGGAAYEQYF. DNA for the CDR3: TGTGCCAGCAGCCCCCTTGGGGGGGCTGCCTACGAGCAGTACTTC.

The chain links TRBV7-2 to TRBJ2-5, with 8 bases that match TRBD2. In germline, CDR1 is SGHTA, CDR2 FQGNSA. CDR3 length: 17 amino acids. With 1 base clipped from V and 3 bases from J, the junction kept 10 bases outside the gene matches. The CDR3, as DNA: TGTGCCAGCAGCTTAGGCTTCAGGACTAGCATTGAAGAGACCCAGTACTTC. It is translated as CASSLGFRTSIEETQYF.

The gene calls are TRBV30 and TRBJ1-2; D might be TRBD1 (6 bases). Trimming removed 7 bases at V and 7 bases at J, with 25 bases between. CDR3 length: 15 residues. CDR1 GTSNPN and CDR2 SVGIG come from the germline V gene (reference sequence). CDR3 sequence reads: CAYPHPLTGSGGYTF. The DNA for the CDR3 is TGTGCCTACCCTCACCCCCTCACAGGGTCCGGTGGCTACACCTTC.

This clone has a single count. The gene calls are TRBV6-1 and TRBJ1-2; 9 positions match TRBD1. The CDR3 contains 15 residues. Trimming took 5 bases from V and 1 from J; bases not matched to a gene: 5. Germline values: CDR1 MNHNS, CDR2 SASEGT. This chain's CDR3 is CASSIRTGVNYGYTF. Written as DNA, the CDR3 is TGTGCCAGCAGTATACGGACAGGGGTTAACTATGGCTACACCTTC.

J is TRBJ1-1 and V is TRBV7-9; D is unresolved. Trimming shortened V by 0 bases and J by 1 base, and 6 bases separated the two germline ends. CDR1 SEHNR and CDR2 FQNEAQ come from the germline V gene (reference sequence). This CDR3 contains 14 residues. The CDR3 reads CASSLAGGNTEAFF. Written as DNA, the CDR3 is TGTGCCAGCAGCTTAGCCGGAGGGAACACTGAAGCTTTCTTT.

This sequence joins TRBV27 and TRBJ2-3, with D tentatively TRBD1 (6 bases). The CDR3 runs 14 residues. Germline V gene data show CDR1 as MNHEY and CDR2 as SMNVEV (reference sequence). V dropped 6 bases and J dropped 5 bases, with 15 bases sitting between them. CDR3 residues: CASSQGRRGDTQYF. The DNA for the CDR3 is TGTGCCAGCAGCCAGGGGCGAAGAGGAGATACGCAGTATTTT.

The sample holds a few counts of this clone. This chain joins TRBV7-9 and TRBJ1-1; D call uncertain. Germline loops: CDR1 SEHNR, CDR2 FQNEAQ (reference sequence). The CDR3 contains 15 residues. V was shortened by 0 bases and J by 1 base, with 9 bases between the two germline ends. The CDR3 DNA is TGTGCCAGCAGCTTAGCGAGGCTCAAGAACACTGAAGCTTTCTTT. It specifies CASSLARLKNTEAFF.